The clone carrying this T cell receptor (beta chain) was picked up a small number of times. This sample is part of a study of blood T cells in healthy people across ages. Losses at the gene ends were 4 bases for V and 0 bases for J; bases not matched to a gene: 8. The CDR3 runs 16 residues. Germline V gene lookup returns CDR1 SGHDT and CDR2 YYEEEE. Sample-barcoded 5' priming and a J-beta primer mix drove a second PCR of 7 to 11 cycles. TCRdb used MiXCR to reprocess the 5' RACE reads, holding one entry per CDR3 protein. This table has some 690,000 distinct CDR3 sequences, approximately 21% appearing once.

The source of this sequence is a man in his 70s in good health. The specimen was blood. This sequence joins TRBV5-6 and TRBJ1-2; TRBD1 matches 8 bases. The CDR3 DNA is TGTGCCAGCAGCCTACAGGGGGGGAGATCTAACTATGGCTACACCTTC. The encoded protein is CASSLQGGRSNYGYTF.